The next 12 T cell receptor beta chains were all read from a single sample in a study of sequential checkpoint blockade in melanoma. Repertoires were generated with immunoSEQ multiplex PCR, while TCRdb's copy carries only in-frame clones and drops some. This sample carries about 32,000 clones, roughly 85% of them seen once, and the ten largest clones take more than 15%. Treatment described: randomized to nivolumab then ipilimumab (arm A) or the reverse (arm B). Specimen: CD8+ T cells sorted from blood (inferred from file names), collected from a patient given nivolumab and ipilimumab in sequence. These receptors all come from a human donor with melanoma.

The gene calls are TRBV5-1 and TRBJ2-7; the D gene is possibly TRBD1 (5 bases). This CDR3 spans 14 amino acids. CDR1 and CDR2 (germline): SGHRS, YFSETQ. V lost 0 bases, J lost 3 bases, and 10 bases lay in between. DNA for the CDR3: TGCGCCAGCAGCTTGGCCGGCAGGGTCTACGAGCAGTACTTC. Translation: CASSLAGRVYEQYF.

V and J are TRBV27 and TRBJ2-7; 7 nucleotides agree with TRBD2. V gave up 5 bases and J gave up 2 bases; unmatched junction bases: 6. Germline-derived CDR1 and CDR2 are MNHEY and SMNVEV (reference sequence). The CDR3 length is 14 residues. In DNA, the CDR3 is TGTGCCAGCAGTCCCGGACGGGGGGCCTACGAGCAGTACTTC. Translating gives CASSPGRGAYEQYF.

V gene TRBV2 combines with J gene TRBJ1-5; the match to TRBD1 covers 7 bases. V lost 6 bases and J lost 2; bases outside the gene matches: 1. The CDR3 totals 13 residues. CDR1 and CDR2 (germline): SNHLY, FYNNEI. CDR3 DNA sequence: TGTGCCAGCAGCGGACAGGGCAATCAGCCCCAGCATTTT. Amino acid sequence: CASSGQGNQPQHF. Drawing the rest from reference TRBV2 and TRBJ1-5, the complete variable domain is EPEVTQTPSHQVTQMGQEVILRCVPISNHLYFYWYRQILGQKVEFLVSFYNNEISEKSEIFDDQFSVERPDGSNFTLKIRSTKLEDSAMYFCASSGQGNQPQHFGDGTRLSIL.

The rearrangement links TRBV5-6 to TRBJ2-7, with TRBD2 identical over 8 bases. Germline trimming cut 2 bases from V and 4 bases from J; bases unmatched to any gene: 5. The CDR3 is 14 amino acids. Per the germline V gene, CDR1 is SGHDT and CDR2 is YYEEEE. The CDR3 protein is CASSLWTSFYEQYF. DNA for the CDR3: TGTGCCAGCAGCTTATGGACTAGCTTTTACGAGCAGTACTTC.

This rearrangement joins TRBV30 to TRBJ2-7; 9 positions agree with TRBD1. After removal of 5 bases from V and 3 bases from J, the junction contained 8 bases not matched to a gene. Germline V lookup: CDR1 GTSNPN, CDR2 SVGIG (reference sequence). CDR3 length: 14 residues. The CDR3 sequence is CAWRLDRGYYEQYF. Here the CDR3 DNA reads TGTGCCTGGCGCCTCGACAGGGGGTACTACGAGCAGTACTTC.

This chain links TRBV2 with TRBJ1-5, with D maybe TRBD1 (5 bases). Between the trimmed V and J ends, which lost 4 bases and 0 bases, there was a span of 19 bases. Germline CDR1 SNHLY, CDR2 FYNNEI. The CDR3 is made up of 18 amino acids. DNA of the CDR3: TGTGCCAGCAGTGCACAGCGGGGCCCCTTTACTAGCAATCAGCCCCAGCATTTT. Protein product: CASSAQRGPFTSNQPQHF.

The rearrangement uses TRBV19 and TRBJ2-1; a weak D match, TRBD2 (6 bases). V was trimmed by 4 bases and J by 5 bases, leaving 12 bases between them. The CDR3 spans 14 residues. Germline CDR1 and CDR2: LNHDA and SQIVND (reference sequence). CDR3 DNA sequence: TGTGCCAGTAGTAACCGGGACTCAGACAATGAGCAGTTCTTC. Encoded protein: CASSNRDSDNEQFF.

The chain carries TRBV7-2 and TRBJ2-5, with D perhaps matching TRBD2 (7 bases). The CDR3 is 14 amino acids. Trimming cost V 0 bases and J 4 bases, with 9 bases left between them. The germline V gene encodes CDR1 SGHTA and CDR2 FQGNSA. For the CDR3, the DNA is TGTGCCAGCAGCTTAGCGGGGGGGCCAGAGACCCAGTACTTC. This sequence encodes CASSLAGGPETQYF.

The chain recombines TRBV7-2 with TRBJ2-1; 8 bases line up with TRBD1. The CDR3 has 14 amino acids. J lost 8 bases, V lost 5 bases, and 8 bases had no gene match. Germline CDR1 reads SGHTA; CDR2 reads FQGNSA. The CDR3 region has the DNA TGTGCCAGCAGCCCCCGACAGGGGCGGGATGAGCAGTTCTTC. Residues: CASSPRQGRDEQFF.

This clone was seen more than once but under ten times. The chain is built from TRBV27 and TRBJ2-3, with 8 bases lining up with TRBD2. This CDR3 is built from 16 residues. After removal of 5 bases from V and 3 bases from J, the junction contained 10 bases not matched to a gene. Germline-derived CDR1 and CDR2 are MNHEY and SMNVEV (reference sequence). CDR3 DNA sequence: TGTGCCAGCAGTGGGGACGTAGCGGGGAGAACAGATACGCAGTATTTT. This codes for CASSGDVAGRTDTQYF.

V is TRBV5-1 and J is TRBJ2-7; D is perhaps TRBD1 (6 bases). V was shortened by 0 bases and J by 2 bases, with 18 bases between the two germline ends. Germline V gene data show CDR1 as SGHRS and CDR2 as YFSETQ. The CDR3 covers 17 residues. CDR3 in amino acids: CASSLAPGRQVPYEQYF. DNA for the CDR3: TGCGCCAGCAGCTTGGCCCCGGGGCGACAGGTTCCCTACGAGCAGTACTTC.

The chain employs TRBV5-1 and TRBJ1-1; TRBD1 agrees at 11 bases. CDR3 length: 16 residues. Per germline, CDR1 SGHRS and CDR2 YFSETQ. V lost 2 bases to trimming and J lost 0 bases; unmatched junction nucleotides: 3. CDR3: CASSFRTGGVNTEAFF. For the CDR3, the DNA is TGCGCCAGCAGCTTCCGGACAGGGGGCGTGAACACTGAAGCTTTCTTT.